The present T cell receptor beta chain was sequenced within a study of T-cell reconstitution after alpha-beta-depleted transplantation in children. V gave up 7 bases and J gave up 0 bases, with 19 bases separating them. Per germline, CDR1 MDHEN and CDR2 SYDVKM. There are 16 residues in the CDR3. A TCRbeta library incorporating unique molecular identifiers was prepared. TCRdb passed the PCR reads through MiXCR, listing each CDR3 protein once. The sample shows around 530,000 distinct CDR3 sequences, around a third of them seen only once. The rearrangement links TRBV28 to TRBJ2-7, with a possible D match to TRBD2 (6 bases). This clonotype originated in a human donor who donated a stem cell graft to a child with aplastic anemia. Source: PBMCs from the stem cell graft donor, taken from the stem cell graft. CDR3 coding DNA: TGTGCCAGCACCCCTAGGCCGGTGCGGGACTCCTACGAGCAGTACTTC. Amino acid sequence: CASTPRPVRDSYEQYF.